These T cell receptor beta chains were read from a single sample in a study of control samples from healthy donors and cancer patients. Measured with immunoSEQ multiplex PCR; TCRdb has only the in-frame clones, and not every one. The sample lists 180,000 or so clones, 91% seen once, with about 1.6% in the top ten. The source material was blood. The source is a woman in her thirties in good health. The CDR3 runs from the conserved cysteine through the conserved F or W. Fields, in order: D gene, J gene, V gene, clone size, CDR3 protein, CDR3 DNA. The D gene is left open where the match is weak. Expanded clones are given a class, and other clones once, few, many or no size at all.

TRBD1	TRBJ2-1	TRBV6-6	-	CASSRQGNEQFF	TGTGCCAGCAGTCGACAGGGGAATGAGCAGTTCTTC
-	TRBJ2-3	TRBV14	-	CASSQGRSTDTQYF	TGTGCCAGCAGCCAAGGCAGGAGCACAGATACGCAGTATTTT
-	TRBJ2-1	TRBV6-1	few	CASSEEVGGQDEQFF	TGTGCCAGCAGTGAAGAGGTGGGGGGTCAGGATGAGCAGTTCTTC
-	TRBJ1-2	TRBV5-1	-	CASSLDGVPYGYTF	TGCGCCAGCAGCTTGGATGGGGTCCCCTATGGCTACACCTTC
-	TRBJ2-7	TRBV4-2	-	CASSQEVGTGSYEQYF	TGTGCCAGCAGCCAAGAGGTGGGGACCGGCTCCTACGAGCAGTACTTC
TRBD1	TRBJ2-7	TRBV4-2	-	CASSQDITRQGFYEQYF	TGTGCCAGCAGCCAAGATATAACTAGACAGGGCTTCTACGAGCAGTACTTC
-	TRBJ2-3	TRBV19	-	CASSMGRTSTDTQYF	TGTGCCAGTAGTATGGGAAGAACTAGCACAGATACGCAGTATTTT
-	TRBJ2-1	TRBV30	once	CAWSVGLPAYNEQFF	TGTGCCTGGAGTGTAGGACTACCGGCGTACAATGAGCAGTTCTTC
TRBD1	TRBJ1-2	TRBV3-1/TRBV3-2	once	CASSQWQGAGYTF	TGTGCCAGCAGCCAATGGCAGGGGGCGGGCTACACCTTC
TRBD1	TRBJ1-1	TRBV7-2	once	CASSPRTGSGTEAFF	TGTGCCAGCAGCCCCCGGACAGGATCAGGCACTGAAGCTTTCTTT
-	TRBJ1-2	TRBV20-1	once	CSASGGYGYTF	TGCAGTGCTAGTGGGGGCTATGGCTACACCTTC
-	TRBJ2-6	TRBV7-3	-	CASSLGWGPGANVLTF	TGTGCCAGCAGCTTAGGATGGGGGCCAGGGGCCAACGTCCTGACTTTC
TRBD1	TRBJ1-5	TRBV5-6	-	CASSLTGGQPQHF	TGTGCCAGCAGCTTGACAGGGGGTCAGCCCCAGCATTTT
-	TRBJ1-2	TRBV6-2/TRBV6-3	-	CASSNQGYGYTF	TGTGCCAGCAGTAACCAGGGGTATGGCTACACCTTC
TRBD1	TRBJ2-5	TRBV11-3	once	CASSPKQGAGETQYF	TGTGCCAGCAGCCCCAAACAGGGGGCAGGGGAGACCCAGTACTTC
-	TRBJ1-3	TRBV7-8	once	CASSPSGNTIYF	TGTGCCAGCAGCCCGTCTGGAAACACCATATATTTT